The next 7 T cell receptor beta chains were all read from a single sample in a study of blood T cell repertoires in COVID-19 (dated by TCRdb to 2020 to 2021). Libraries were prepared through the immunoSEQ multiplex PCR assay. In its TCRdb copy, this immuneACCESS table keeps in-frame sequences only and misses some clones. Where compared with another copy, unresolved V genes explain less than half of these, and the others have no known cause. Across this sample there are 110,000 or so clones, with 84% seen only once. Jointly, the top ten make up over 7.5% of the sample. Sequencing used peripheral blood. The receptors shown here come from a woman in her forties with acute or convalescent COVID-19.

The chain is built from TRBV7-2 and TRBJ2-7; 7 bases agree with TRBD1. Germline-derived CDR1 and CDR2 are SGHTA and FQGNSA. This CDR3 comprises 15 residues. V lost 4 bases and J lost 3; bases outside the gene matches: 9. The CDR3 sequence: CASSSLGQQSYEQYF. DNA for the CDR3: TGTGCCAGCAGCTCGTTGGGACAGCAAAGCTACGAGCAGTACTTC.

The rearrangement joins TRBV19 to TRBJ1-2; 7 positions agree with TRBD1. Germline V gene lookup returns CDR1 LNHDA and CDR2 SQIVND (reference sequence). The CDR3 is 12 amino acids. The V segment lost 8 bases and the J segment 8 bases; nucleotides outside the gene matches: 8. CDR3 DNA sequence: TGTGCCAGTCCGGACAGGTCTGGGGGCTACACCTTC. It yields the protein CASPDRSGGYTF.

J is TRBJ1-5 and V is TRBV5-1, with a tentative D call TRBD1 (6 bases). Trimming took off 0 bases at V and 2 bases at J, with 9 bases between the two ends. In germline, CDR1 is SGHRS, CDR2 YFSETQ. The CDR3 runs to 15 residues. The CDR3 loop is CASSLGSGGNQPQHF. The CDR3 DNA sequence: TGCGCCAGCAGCTTGGGGTCAGGGGGCAATCAGCCCCAGCATTTT.

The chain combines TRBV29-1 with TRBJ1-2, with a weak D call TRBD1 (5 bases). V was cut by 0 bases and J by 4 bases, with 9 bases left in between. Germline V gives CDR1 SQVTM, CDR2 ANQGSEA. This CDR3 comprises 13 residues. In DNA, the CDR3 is TGCAGCGTTGAAGATCAAGACAGCTATGGCTACACCTTC. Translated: CSVEDQDSYGYTF.

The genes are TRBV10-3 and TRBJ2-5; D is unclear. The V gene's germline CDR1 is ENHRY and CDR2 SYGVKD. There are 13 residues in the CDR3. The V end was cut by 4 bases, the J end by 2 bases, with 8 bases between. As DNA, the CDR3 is TGTGCCATCAGTGCGAGGCAGCAAGAGACCCAGTACTTC. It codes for CAISARQQETQYF.

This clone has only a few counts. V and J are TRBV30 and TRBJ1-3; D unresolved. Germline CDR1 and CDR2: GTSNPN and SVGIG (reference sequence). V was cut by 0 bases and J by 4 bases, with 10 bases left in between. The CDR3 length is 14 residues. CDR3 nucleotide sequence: TGTGCCTGGAGTGTATCTGGGAGGGGAAACACCATATATTTT. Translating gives CAWSVSGRGNTIYF.

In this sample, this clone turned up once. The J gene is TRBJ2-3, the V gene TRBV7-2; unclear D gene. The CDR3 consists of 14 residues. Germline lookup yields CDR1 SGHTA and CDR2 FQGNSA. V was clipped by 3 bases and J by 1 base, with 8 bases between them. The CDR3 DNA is TGTGCCAGCAGCTTCTGGCAGGGCACAGATACGCAGTATTTT. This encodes CASSFWQGTDTQYF.